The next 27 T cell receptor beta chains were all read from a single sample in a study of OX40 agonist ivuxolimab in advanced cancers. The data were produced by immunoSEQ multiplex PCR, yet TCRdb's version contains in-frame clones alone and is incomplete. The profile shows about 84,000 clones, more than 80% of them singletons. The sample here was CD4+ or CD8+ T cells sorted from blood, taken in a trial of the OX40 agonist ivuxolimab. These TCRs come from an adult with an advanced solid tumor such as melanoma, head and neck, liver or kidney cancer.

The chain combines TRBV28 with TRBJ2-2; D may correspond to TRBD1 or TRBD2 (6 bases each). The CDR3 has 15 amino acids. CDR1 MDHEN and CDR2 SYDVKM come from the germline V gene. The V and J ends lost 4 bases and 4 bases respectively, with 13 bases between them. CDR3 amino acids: CASSSGASGTGELFF. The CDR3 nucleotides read TGTGCCAGCAGTTCGGGGGCATCGGGCACCGGGGAGCTGTTTTTT. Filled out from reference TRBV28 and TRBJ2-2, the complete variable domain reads DVKVTQSSRYLVKRTGEKVFLECVQDMDHENMFWYRQDPGLGLRLIYFSYDVKMKEKGDIPEGYSVSREKKERFSLILESASTNQTSMYLCASSSGASGTGELFFGEGSRLTVL.

The CDR3 region is CASSSQGDQPQHF. The DNA for the CDR3 is TGCGCCAGCAGCTCCCAGGGTGATCAGCCCCAGCATTTT. This sequence joins TRBV5-1 and TRBJ1-5; perhaps TRBD1 as D (5 bases). V gave up 3 bases and J gave up 5 bases, with 9 bases separating them. CDR3 length: 13 residues. CDR1 is SGHRS and CDR2 is YFSETQ in the germline V gene.

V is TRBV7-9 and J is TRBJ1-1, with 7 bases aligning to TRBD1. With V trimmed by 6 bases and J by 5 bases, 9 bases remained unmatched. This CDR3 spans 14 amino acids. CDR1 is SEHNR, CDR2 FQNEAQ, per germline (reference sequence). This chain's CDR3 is CASSLTGEVTEAFF. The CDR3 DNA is TGTGCCAGCAGTTTAACAGGGGAAGTTACTGAAGCTTTCTTT.

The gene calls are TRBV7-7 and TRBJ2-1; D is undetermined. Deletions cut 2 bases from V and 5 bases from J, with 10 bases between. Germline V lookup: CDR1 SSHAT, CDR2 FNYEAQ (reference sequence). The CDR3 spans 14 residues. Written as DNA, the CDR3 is TGTGCCAGCAGCTTAAACGATAGAGACAATGAGCAGTTCTTC. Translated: CASSLNDRDNEQFF.

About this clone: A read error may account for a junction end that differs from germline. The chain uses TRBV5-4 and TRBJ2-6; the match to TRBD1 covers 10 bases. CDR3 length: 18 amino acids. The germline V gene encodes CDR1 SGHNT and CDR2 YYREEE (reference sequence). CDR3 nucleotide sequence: TGCGCCAGCAGCCAAGATCCCGGGACAGGGGCTGGGGCCAACGTCCTGACTTTC. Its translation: CASSQDPGTGAGANVLTF.

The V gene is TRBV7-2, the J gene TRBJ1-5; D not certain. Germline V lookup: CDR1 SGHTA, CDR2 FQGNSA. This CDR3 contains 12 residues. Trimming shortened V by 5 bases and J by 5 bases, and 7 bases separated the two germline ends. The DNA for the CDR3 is TGTGCCAGCAGCCCTGACGATCAGCCCCAGCATTTT. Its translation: CASSPDDQPQHF.

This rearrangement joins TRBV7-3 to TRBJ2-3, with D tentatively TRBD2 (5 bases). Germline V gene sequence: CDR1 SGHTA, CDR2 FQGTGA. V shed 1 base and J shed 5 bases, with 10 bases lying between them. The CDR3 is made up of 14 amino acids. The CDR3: CASSLNPGIDTQYF. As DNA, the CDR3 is TGTGCCAGCAGCTTAAATCCGGGAATAGATACGCAGTATTTT.

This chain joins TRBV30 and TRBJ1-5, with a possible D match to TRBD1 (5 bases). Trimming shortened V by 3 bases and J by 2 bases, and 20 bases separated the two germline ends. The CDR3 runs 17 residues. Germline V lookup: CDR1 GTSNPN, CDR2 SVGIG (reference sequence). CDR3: CAWRRGGGGGGNQPQHF. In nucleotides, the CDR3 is TGTGCCTGGAGGCGCGGGGGGGGTGGCGGGGGCAATCAGCCCCAGCATTTT. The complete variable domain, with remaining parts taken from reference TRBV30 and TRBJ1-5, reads SQTIHQWPATLVQPVGSPLSLECTVEGTSNPNLYWYRQAAGRGLQLLFYSVGIGQISSEVPQNLSASRPQDRQFILSSKKLLLSDSGFYLCAWRRGGGGGGNQPQHFGDGTRLSIL.

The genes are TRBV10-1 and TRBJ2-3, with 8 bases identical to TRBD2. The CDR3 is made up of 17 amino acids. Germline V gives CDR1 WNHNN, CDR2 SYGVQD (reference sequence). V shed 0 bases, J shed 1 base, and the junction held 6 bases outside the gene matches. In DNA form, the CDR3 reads TGCGCCAGCAGTGAGTCTGCGGGGGGCATAGGCACAGATACGCAGTATTTT. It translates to CASSESAGGIGTDTQYF.

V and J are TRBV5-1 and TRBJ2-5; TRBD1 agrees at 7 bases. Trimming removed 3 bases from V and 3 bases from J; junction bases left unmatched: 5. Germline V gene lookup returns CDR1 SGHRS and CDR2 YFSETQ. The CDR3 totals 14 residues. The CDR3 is CASSYSDREETQYF. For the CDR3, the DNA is TGCGCCAGCAGCTACTCCGACAGGGAAGAGACCCAGTACTTC.

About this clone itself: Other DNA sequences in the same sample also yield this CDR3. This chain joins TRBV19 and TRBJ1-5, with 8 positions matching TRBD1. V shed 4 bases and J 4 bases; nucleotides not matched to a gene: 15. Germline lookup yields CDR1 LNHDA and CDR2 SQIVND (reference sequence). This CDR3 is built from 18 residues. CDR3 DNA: TGTGCCAGTAGTACCTTCCTTGACAGGGGAGGTCCTAATCAGCCCCAGCATTTT. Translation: CASSTFLDRGGPNQPQHF.

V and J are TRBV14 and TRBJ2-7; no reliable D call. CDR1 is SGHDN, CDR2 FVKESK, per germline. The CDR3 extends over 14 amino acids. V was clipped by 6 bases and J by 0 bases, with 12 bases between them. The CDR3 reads CASSPQAASYEQYF. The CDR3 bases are TGTGCCAGCAGTCCCCAGGCAGCCTCCTACGAGCAGTACTTC.

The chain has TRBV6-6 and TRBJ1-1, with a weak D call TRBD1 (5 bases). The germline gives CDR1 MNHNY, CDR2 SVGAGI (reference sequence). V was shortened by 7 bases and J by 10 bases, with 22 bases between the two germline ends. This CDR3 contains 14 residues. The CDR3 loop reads CASTLGTPLVRAFF. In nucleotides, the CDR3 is TGTGCCAGCACCCTCGGGACTCCGCTCGTGAGAGCTTTCTTT.

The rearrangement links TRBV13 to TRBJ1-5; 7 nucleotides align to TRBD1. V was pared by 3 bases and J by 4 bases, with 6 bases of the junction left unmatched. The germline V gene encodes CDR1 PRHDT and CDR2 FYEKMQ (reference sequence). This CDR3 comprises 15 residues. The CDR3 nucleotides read TGTGCCAGCAGCTTCCGACAGGGCCATAATCAGCCCCAGCATTTT. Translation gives CASSFRQGHNQPQHF. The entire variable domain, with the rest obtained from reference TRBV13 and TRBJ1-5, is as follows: AAGVIQSPRHLIKEKRETATLKCYPIPRHDTVYWYQQGPGQDPQFLISFYEKMQSDKGSIPDRFSAQQFSDYHSELNMSSLELGDSALYFCASSFRQGHNQPQHFGDGTRLSIL.

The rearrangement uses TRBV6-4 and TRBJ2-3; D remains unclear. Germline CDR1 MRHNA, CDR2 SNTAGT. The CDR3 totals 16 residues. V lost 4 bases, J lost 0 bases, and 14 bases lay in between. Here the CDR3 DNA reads TGTGCCAGCAGTGTCTCCATGGAGACTAGCACAGATACGCAGTATTTT. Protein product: CASSVSMETSTDTQYF.

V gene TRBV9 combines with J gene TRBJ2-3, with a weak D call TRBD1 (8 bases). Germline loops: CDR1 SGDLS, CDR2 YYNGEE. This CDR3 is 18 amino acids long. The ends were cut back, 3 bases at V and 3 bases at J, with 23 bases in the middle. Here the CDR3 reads CASSESPTGGARTDTQYF. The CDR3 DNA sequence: TGTGCCAGCAGCGAGTCCCCTACAGGGGGGGCAAGGACAGATACGCAGTATTTT.

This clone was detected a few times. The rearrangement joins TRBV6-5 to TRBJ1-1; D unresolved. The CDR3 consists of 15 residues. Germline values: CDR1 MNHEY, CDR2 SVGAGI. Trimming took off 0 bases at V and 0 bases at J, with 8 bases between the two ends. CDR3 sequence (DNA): TGTGCCAGCAGTTACTCCCCAACAATGAACACTGAAGCTTTCTTT. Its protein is CASSYSPTMNTEAFF.

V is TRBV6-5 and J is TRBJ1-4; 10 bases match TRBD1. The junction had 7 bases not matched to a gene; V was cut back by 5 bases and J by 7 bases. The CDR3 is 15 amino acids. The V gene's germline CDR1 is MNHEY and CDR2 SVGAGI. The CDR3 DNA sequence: TGTGCCAGCAGTGGCAGACAGGGGGCATCTGAAAAACTGTTTTTT. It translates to CASSGRQGASEKLFF.

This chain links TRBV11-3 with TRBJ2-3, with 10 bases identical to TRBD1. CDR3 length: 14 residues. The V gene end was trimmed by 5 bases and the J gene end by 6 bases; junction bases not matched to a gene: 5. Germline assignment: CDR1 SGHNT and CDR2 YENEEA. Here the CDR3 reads CASSADRGHDTQYF. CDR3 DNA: TGTGCCAGCAGCGCCGACAGGGGGCACGATACGCAGTATTTT. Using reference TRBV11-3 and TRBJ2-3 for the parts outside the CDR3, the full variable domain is EAGVVQSPRYKIIEKKQPVAFWCNPISGHNTLYWYLQNLGQGPELLIRYENEEAVDDSQLPKDRFSAERLKGVDSTLKIQPAELGDSAVYLCASSADRGHDTQYFGPGTRLTVL.

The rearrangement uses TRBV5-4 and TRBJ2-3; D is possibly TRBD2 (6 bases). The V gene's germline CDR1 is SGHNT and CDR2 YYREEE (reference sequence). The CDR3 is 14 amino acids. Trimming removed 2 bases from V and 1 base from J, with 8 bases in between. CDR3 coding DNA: TGTGCCAGCAGCTTTCCGGGGGGCACAGATACGCAGTATTTT. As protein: CASSFPGGTDTQYF.

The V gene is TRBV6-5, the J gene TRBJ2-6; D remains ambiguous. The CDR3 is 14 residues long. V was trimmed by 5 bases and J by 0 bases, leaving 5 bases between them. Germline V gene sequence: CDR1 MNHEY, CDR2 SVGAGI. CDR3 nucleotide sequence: TGTGCCAGCAGTGTAGACTCTGGGGCCAACGTCCTGACTTTC. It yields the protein CASSVDSGANVLTF.

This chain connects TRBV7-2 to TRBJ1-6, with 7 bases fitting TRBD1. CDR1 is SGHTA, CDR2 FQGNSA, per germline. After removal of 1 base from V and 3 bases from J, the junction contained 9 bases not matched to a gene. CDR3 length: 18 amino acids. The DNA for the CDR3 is TGTGCCAGCAGCTTAGAAACAGGGGAAGGAGTCTATAATTCACCCCTCCACTTT. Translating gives CASSLETGEGVYNSPLHF. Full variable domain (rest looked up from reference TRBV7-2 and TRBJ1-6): GAGVSQSPSNKVTEKGKDVELRCDPISGHTALYWYRQSLGQGLEFLIYFQGNSAPDKSGLPSDRFSAERTGGSVSTLTIQRTQQEDSAVYLCASSLETGEGVYNSPLHFGNGTRLTVT.

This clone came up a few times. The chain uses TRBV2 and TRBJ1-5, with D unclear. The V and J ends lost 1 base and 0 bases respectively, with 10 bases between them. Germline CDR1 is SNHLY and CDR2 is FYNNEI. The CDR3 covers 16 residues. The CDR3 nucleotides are TGTGCCAGCAGTGAAGGAGCATATTATAGCAATCAGCCCCAGCATTTT. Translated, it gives CASSEGAYYSNQPQHF.

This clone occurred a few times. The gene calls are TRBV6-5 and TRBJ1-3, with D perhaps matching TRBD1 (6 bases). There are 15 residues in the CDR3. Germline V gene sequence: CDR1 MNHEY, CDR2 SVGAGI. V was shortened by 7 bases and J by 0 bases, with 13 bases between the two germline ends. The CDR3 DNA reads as TGTGCCAGCACCTCGACAGGCCTCTCTGGAAACACCATATATTTT. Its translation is CASTSTGLSGNTIYF.

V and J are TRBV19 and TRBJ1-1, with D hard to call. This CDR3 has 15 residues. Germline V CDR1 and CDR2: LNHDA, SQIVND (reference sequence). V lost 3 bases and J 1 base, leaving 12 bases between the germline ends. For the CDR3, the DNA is TGTGCCAGTAGTATGGCCGGGCAGCCGAACACTGAAGCTTTCTTT. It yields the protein CASSMAGQPNTEAFF.

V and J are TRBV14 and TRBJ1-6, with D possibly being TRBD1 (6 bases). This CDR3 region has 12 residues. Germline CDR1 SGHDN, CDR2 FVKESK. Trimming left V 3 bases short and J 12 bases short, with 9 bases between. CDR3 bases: TGTGCCAGCAGCCATCTGGACAGACCCCTCCACTTT. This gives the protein CASSHLDRPLHF. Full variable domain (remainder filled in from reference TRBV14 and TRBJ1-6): EAGVTQFPSHSVIEKGQTVTLRCDPISGHDNLYWYRRVMGKEIKFLLHFVKESKQDESGMPNNRFLAERTGGTYSTLKVQPAELEDSGVYFCASSHLDRPLHFGNGTRLTVT.

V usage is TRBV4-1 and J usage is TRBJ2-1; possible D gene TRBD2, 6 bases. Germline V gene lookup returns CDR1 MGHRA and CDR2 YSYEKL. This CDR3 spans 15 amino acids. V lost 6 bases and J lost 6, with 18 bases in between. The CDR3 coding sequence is TGCGCCAGCAGGCCCCTCGGGGGTAGAGGCAATGAGCAGTTCTTC. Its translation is CASRPLGGRGNEQFF.